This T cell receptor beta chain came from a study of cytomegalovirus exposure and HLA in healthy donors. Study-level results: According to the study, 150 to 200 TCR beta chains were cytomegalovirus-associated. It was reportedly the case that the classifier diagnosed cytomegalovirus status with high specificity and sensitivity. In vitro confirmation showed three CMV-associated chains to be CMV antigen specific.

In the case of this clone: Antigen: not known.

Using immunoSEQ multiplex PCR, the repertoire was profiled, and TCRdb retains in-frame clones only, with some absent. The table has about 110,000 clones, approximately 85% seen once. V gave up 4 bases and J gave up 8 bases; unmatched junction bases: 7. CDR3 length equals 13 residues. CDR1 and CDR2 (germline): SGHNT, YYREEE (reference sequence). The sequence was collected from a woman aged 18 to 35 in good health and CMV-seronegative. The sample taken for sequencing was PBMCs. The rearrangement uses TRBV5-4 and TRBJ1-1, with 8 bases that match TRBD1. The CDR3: CASSPIGQGEAFF. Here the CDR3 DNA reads TGTGCCAGCAGCCCTATTGGACAGGGAGAAGCTTTCTTT.